The TCR beta chain under discussion was sequenced for a study of cytomegalovirus exposure and HLA in healthy donors. Both 60 Vbeta primers and 13 Jbeta primers went into the PCR. Assay: immunoSEQ multiplex PCR; the TCRdb copy retains only in-frame clones and omits some. The sample contains about 88,000 clones, over 80% of which appear only once. In nominal health when sampled, donors likely had unrecorded immune exposures nonetheless. The sequenced material came from PBMCs. The TCR was taken from a man between 18 and 29 years old in good health and CMV-seronegative.

The CDR3 sequence is CASSPGQGEAFF. In DNA form, the CDR3 reads TGTGCCAGCAGCCCAGGACAGGGTGAAGCTTTCTTT. The chain has TRBV2 and TRBJ1-1, with TRBD1 matching over 8 bases. CDR1 and CDR2 (germline): SNHLY, FYNNEI. J lost 7 bases, V lost 6 bases, and 4 bases had no gene match. The CDR3 covers 12 residues.